Included here is one TCR beta chain sequence, with context. The repertoire was sequenced with immunoSEQ multiplex PCR; TCRdb's copy has only in-frame clones and lacks some. The sample consists of around 130,000 clones, about 77% of them appearing once. This entry comes from a study of blood T cell repertoires in COVID-19. Germline V gene lookup returns CDR1 MNHNY and CDR2 SVGAGI (reference sequence). The V and J ends lost 7 bases and 2 bases, in that order; junction bases with no gene match: 3. The length of the CDR3 is 14 residues. The clonotype originates from a man older than 75 with acute or convalescent COVID-19. Sequencing input: peripheral blood. The chain couples TRBV6-6 to TRBJ2-1; 9 bases line up with TRBD2. The CDR3: CASISGGTYNEQFF. For the CDR3, the DNA is TGTGCCAGCATTAGCGGGGGAACCTACAATGAGCAGTTCTTC.